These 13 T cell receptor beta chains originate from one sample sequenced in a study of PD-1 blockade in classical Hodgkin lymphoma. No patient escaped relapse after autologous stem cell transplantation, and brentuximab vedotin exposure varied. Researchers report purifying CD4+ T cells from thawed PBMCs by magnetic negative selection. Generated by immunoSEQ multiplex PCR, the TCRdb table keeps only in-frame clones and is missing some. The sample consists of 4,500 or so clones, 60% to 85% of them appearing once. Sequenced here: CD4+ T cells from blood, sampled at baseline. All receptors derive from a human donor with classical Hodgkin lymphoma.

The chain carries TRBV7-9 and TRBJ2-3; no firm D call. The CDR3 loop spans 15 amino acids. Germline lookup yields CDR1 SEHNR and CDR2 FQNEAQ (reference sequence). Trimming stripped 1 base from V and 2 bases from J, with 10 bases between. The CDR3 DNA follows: TGTGCCAGCAGCTTAGTACGAACTAACACAGATACGCAGTATTTT. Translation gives CASSLVRTNTDTQYF.

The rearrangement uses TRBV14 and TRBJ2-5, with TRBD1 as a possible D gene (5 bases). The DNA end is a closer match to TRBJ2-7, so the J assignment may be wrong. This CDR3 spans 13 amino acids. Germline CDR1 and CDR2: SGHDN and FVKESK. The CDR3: CASRKTGTYEQYF. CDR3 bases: TGTGCCAGCAGGAAAACAGGAACCTACGAGCAGTACTTC.

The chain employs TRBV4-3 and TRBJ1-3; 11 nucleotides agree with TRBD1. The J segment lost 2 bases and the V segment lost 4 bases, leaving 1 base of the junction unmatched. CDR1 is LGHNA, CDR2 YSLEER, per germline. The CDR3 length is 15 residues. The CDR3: CASSRGQGAGNTIYF. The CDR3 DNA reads TGCGCCAGCAGCCGGGGACAGGGGGCTGGAAACACCATATATTTT.

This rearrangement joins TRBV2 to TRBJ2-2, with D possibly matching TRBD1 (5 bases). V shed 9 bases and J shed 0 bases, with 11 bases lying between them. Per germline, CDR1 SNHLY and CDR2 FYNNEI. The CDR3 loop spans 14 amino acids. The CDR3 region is CASLPGSNTGELFF. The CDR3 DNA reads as TGTGCCAGTCTTCCAGGGTCGAACACCGGGGAGCTGTTTTTT. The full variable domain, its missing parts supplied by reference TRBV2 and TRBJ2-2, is EPEVTQTPSHQVTQMGQEVILRCVPISNHLYFYWYRQILGQKVEFLVSFYNNEISEKSEIFDDQFSVERPDGSNFTLKIRSTKLEDSAMYFCASLPGSNTGELFFGEGSRLTVL.

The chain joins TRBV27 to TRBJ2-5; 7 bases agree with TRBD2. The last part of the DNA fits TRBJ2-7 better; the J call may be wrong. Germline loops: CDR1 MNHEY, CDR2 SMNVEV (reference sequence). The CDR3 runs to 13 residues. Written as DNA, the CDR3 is TGTGCCAGCAGTCCCACTAGCGAATACGAGCAGTACTTC. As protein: CASSPTSEYEQYF.

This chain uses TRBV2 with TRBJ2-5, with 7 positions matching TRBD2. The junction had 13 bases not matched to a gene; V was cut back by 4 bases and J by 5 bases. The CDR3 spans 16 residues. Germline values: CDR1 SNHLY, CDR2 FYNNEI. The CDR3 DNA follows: TGTGCCAGCAGTGCAGAGCCGGGACTACAGTCGGAGACCCAGTACTTC. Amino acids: CASSAEPGLQSETQYF.

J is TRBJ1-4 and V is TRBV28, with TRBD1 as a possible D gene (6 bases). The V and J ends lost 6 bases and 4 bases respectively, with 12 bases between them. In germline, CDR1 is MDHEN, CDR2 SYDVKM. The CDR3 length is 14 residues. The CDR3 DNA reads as TGTGCCAGCAGCCCCGACAGGATTAATGAAAAACTGTTTTTT. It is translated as CASSPDRINEKLFF.

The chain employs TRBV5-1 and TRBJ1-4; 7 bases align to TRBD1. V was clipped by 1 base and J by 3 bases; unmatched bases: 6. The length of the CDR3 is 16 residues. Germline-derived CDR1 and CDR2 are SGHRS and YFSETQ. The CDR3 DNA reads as TGCGCCAGCAGCTTGCAAGGGACAGACGCTAATGAAAAACTGTTTTTT. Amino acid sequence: CASSLQGTDANEKLFF.

CDR3 bases: TGTGCCAGCAGCCGGGGAGATACTCAAGAGACCCAGTACTTC. This codes for CASSRGDTQETQYF. The chain links TRBV7-2 to TRBJ2-5, with D maybe TRBD2 (5 bases). CDR1 is SGHTA, CDR2 FQGNSA, per germline. The CDR3 totals 14 residues. Trimming removed 5 bases from V and 2 bases from J, with 12 bases in between.

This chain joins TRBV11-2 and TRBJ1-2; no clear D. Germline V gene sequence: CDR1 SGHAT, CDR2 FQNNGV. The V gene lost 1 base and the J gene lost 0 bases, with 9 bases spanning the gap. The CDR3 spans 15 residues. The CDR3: CASSLAPQTNYGYTF. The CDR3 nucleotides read TGTGCCAGCAGCTTAGCGCCCCAAACTAACTATGGCTACACCTTC.

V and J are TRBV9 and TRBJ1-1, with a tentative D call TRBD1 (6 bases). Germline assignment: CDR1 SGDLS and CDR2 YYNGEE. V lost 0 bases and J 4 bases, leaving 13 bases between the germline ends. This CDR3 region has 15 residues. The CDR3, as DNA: TGTGCCAGCAGCGTAGATGGACAGAGTGTCACTGAAGCTTTCTTT. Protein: CASSVDGQSVTEAFF.

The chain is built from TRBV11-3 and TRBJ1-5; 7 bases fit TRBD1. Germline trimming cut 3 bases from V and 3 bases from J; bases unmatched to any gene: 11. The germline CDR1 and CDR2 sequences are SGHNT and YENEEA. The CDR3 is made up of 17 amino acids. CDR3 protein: CASSLGNQGENNQPQHF. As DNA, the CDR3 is TGTGCCAGCAGCTTGGGAAACCAGGGGGAAAACAATCAGCCCCAGCATTTT. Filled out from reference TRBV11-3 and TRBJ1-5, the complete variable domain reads EAGVVQSPRYKIIEKKQPVAFWCNPISGHNTLYWYLQNLGQGPELLIRYENEEAVDDSQLPKDRFSAERLKGVDSTLKIQPAELGDSAVYLCASSLGNQGENNQPQHFGDGTRLSIL.

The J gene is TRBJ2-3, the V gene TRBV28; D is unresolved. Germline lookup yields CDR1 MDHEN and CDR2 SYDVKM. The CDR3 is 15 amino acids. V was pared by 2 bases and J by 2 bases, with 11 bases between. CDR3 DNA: TGTGCCAGCAGTTTAACGGGTCCCACCACAGATACGCAGTATTTT. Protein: CASSLTGPTTDTQYF.